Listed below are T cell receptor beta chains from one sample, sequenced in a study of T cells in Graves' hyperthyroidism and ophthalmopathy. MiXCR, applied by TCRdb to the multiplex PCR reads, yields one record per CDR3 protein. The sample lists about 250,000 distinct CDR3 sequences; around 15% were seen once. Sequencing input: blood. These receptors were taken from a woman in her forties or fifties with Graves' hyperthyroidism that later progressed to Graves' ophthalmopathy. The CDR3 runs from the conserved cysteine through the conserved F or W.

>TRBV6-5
CASSYFPPGTGSGNTIYF
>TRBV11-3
CASSLGGLAENEQYF
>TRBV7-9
CASSLSDSYEQYF
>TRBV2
CASRAAGTGPLNRNEQFF
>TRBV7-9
CASRRPTSDEQYF
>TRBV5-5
CASISVGASYNEQFF
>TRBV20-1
CSATGLFYEQYF
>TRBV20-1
CSASRSGQFSTDTQYF
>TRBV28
CASSPPPAPTDGYTF
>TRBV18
CASSPLTTTGELFF
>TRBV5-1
CASSPTPSYNEQFF
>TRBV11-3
CASSLDMGLAGLEQFF
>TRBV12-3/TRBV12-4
CASSLGLADTQCF
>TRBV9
CASSVDGADIGYTF
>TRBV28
CASGFGEAQPQHF
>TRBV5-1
CASSFQGPTNTGELFF
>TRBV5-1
CASSFSHENIQYF
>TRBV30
CAWTYFGNEQFF
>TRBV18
CASSPTQGSGNTIYF
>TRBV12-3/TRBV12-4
CASSGPPDRVEEGNQPQHF
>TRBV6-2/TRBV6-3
CASIKTGKGQPQHF
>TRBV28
CASSTGTDEQYF
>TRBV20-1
CSARPTGGNTDTQYF